The next 4 T cell receptor beta chains were all read from a single sample in a study of Ad26.COV2.S vaccination and SARS-CoV-2 variants. TCRdb keeps only in-frame clones here, not all; method: immunoSEQ multiplex PCR. In the table there are 380,000 or so clones, around 82% of which are singletons. Treatment noted: roughly 20 received Ad26.COV2.S at low or high dose, single or two shots; roughly 5 received placebo; per-sample allocation not given. Collection of samples fell on day 63 after the first vaccine or placebo injection. The sample here was peripheral blood, taken in a trial of Ad26.COV2.S vaccine versus placebo. The receptors were sampled from a person aged 18-65 years who received the Ad26.COV2.S COVID-19 vaccine or a placebo.

This clone occurred once. A read error may account for a junction end that differs from germline. The chain employs TRBV7-6 and TRBJ2-1, with D hard to call. The CDR3 covers 13 residues. The V gene's germline CDR1 is SGHVS and CDR2 FNYEAQ. The CDR3 DNA is TGTGCCAGCAGCTCGTACTCCGACAATGAGCAGTTCTTC. Translation gives CASSSYSDNEQFF.

This sequence joins TRBV6-5 and TRBJ2-7, with TRBD2 matching 7 bases. V dropped 8 bases and J dropped 2; count of bases not matched to a gene: 6. CDR1 and CDR2 (germline): MNHEY, SVGAGI. The CDR3 spans 13 residues. The CDR3 region has the DNA TGTGCCAGCCCAAGCGGGAAAACCTACGAGCAGTACTTC. This sequence encodes CASPSGKTYEQYF.

V usage is TRBV19 and J usage is TRBJ2-6; D gene ambiguous. V shed 1 base and J shed 0 bases, with 10 bases lying between them. The CDR3 has 17 amino acids. The germline V gene has CDR1 LNHDA and CDR2 SQIVND (reference sequence). DNA of the CDR3: TGTGCCAGTAGTATAGTAGCAGCTAGCTCTGGGGCCAACGTCCTGACTTTC. Translated: CASSIVAASSGANVLTF.

This clone has just one count. The V and J genes are TRBV5-6 and TRBJ1-2, with D perhaps matching TRBD1 (5 bases). The CDR3 sequence is 15 residues long. V dropped 0 bases and J dropped 7 bases, with 16 bases sitting between them. Germline assignment: CDR1 SGHDT and CDR2 YYEEEE. The CDR3 DNA follows: TGTGCCAGCAGCTTGGAAGGGGCAGGTACCGGTGGCTACACCTTC. Translating gives CASSLEGAGTGGYTF.